The present T cell receptor beta chain was sequenced within a study of T cell changes during pregnancy in multiple sclerosis. The table lists this clone with a count of one. TCRdb keeps only in-frame clones here, not all; method: immunoSEQ multiplex PCR. This sample has tens of thousands of clones, with roughly 90% found just once. This receptor was identified in a female donor in good health, enrolled as a control in a pregnancy study. Source: peripheral blood, taken in the second trimester of pregnancy.

The CDR3 is CAWRAGGPNTGELFF. The CDR3 DNA sequence: TGTGCCTGGAGGGCAGGGGGCCCGAACACCGGGGAGCTGTTTTTT. The rearrangement uses TRBV30 and TRBJ2-2, with 8 bases fitting TRBD1. CDR1 and CDR2 from the germline V gene are GTSNPN and SVGIG (reference sequence). V dropped 3 bases and J dropped 0; count of bases not matched to a gene: 3. This CDR3 has 15 amino acids.